These 3 T cell receptor beta chains came from one sample sequenced in a study of glioma-infiltrating T cells after dendritic cell vaccination. Stated time point: after dendritic cell vaccination, including at tumor progression/relapse. Assay: immunoSEQ multiplex PCR; the TCRdb copy retains only in-frame clones and omits some. The table has 90,000 to 110,000 clones, around 91% seen once; the top ten hold approximately 2.7%. The source material was blood, sampled after dendritic cell vaccination. These receptor sequences come from a human donor with glioblastoma.

About this clone: This sample also contains other DNA sequences that code for the same CDR3. The CDR3 DNA sequence: TGCGCCAGCAGTCTGGGACAGGGCGCAGATACGCAGTATTTT. As protein: CASSLGQGADTQYF. The chain couples TRBV5-1 to TRBJ2-3; TRBD1 agrees at 9 bases. After removal of 5 bases from V and 4 bases from J, the junction contained 5 bases not matched to a gene. CDR3 size: 14 residues. The germline gives CDR1 SGHRS, CDR2 YFSETQ.

This chain joins TRBV6-5 and TRBJ2-2; a weak D match, TRBD1 (6 bases). V was trimmed by 2 bases and J by 6 bases, leaving 10 bases between them. Germline loops: CDR1 MNHEY, CDR2 SVGAGI. This CDR3 contains 14 residues. The DNA of the CDR3 is TGTGCCAGCAGTTACACCCGGACAGCCGGGGAGCTGTTTTTT. This encodes CASSYTRTAGELFF.

CDR3 DNA: TGTGCCAGCAGCCATCAGGGAACCAACTATGGCTACACCTTC. Translating gives CASSHQGTNYGYTF. The rearrangement uses TRBV5-4 and TRBJ1-2; TRBD1 might be the D (5 bases). Germline lookup yields CDR1 SGHNT and CDR2 YYREEE (reference sequence). The CDR3 is 14 amino acids. The V end lost 4 bases, the J end lost 2 bases, and 12 bases lay between the germline ends. Full variable domain (outside the CDR3, taken from reference TRBV5-4 and TRBJ1-2): ETGVTQSPTHLIKTRGQQVTLRCSSQSGHNTVSWYQQALGQGPQFIFQYYREEENGRGNFPPRFSGLQFPNYSSELNVNALELDDSALYLCASSHQGTNYGYTFGSGTRLTVV.